These T cell receptor beta chains were read from a single sample in a study of T-cell reconstitution after alpha-beta-depleted transplantation in children. TCRdb fed the PCR reads into MiXCR, producing one record per CDR3 protein. The data show 490,000 or so distinct CDR3 sequences, roughly 10% seen once. Sequenced material: PBMCs, taken before TCRalphabeta/CD19-depleted stem cell transplant. Every receptor here comes from a child between 2 and 9 years old with inherited bone marrow failure, due to receive a stem cell transplant. Both conserved end residues are trimmed from each CDR3.

ASSPQAGTTYNEQF	TRBV4-3	TRBJ2-1
ASRRLRSFYGYT	TRBV28	TRBJ1-2
ASSLRSSVRAEPTDTQY	TRBV11-2	TRBJ2-3
AISTELDYEQY	TRBV10-3	TRBJ2-7
ASSEGTSSYNEQF	TRBV6-1	TRBJ2-1
ASSPRTSGTQETQY	TRBV7-9	TRBJ2-5
SAPGGKGETQY	TRBV20-1	TRBJ2-5
ASSQEEGLYTEAF	TRBV4-3	TRBJ1-1
SARLAGEGETQY	TRBV20-1	TRBJ2-5
ASRTLMAGDLGELF	TRBV12-3/TRBV12-4	TRBJ2-2
ASSFNPGSEQF	TRBV12-3/TRBV12-4	TRBJ2-1
ASSDTWDEQY	TRBV25-1	TRBJ2-7
SAGTGWDQPQH	TRBV20-1	TRBJ1-5
SVEDGGYEQY	TRBV29-1	TRBJ2-7
SVRTSASYEQY	TRBV20-1	TRBJ2-7
ATSDNTASTDTQY	TRBV24-1	TRBJ2-3
ASAGTTYNEQF	TRBV7-2	TRBJ2-1
ASSQEFPGDGQY	TRBV4-3	TRBJ2-7
ASSSPGRTDTEAF	TRBV28	TRBJ1-1
ASSESVNTEAF	TRBV10-1	TRBJ1-1
SARDGTGGSLNYGYT	TRBV20-1	TRBJ1-2
ASSAIETQY	TRBV11-2	TRBJ2-5
ASSRPDTEAF	TRBV18	TRBJ1-1
ASSLFANTEAF	TRBV6-2/TRBV6-3	TRBJ1-1
ASSYWVAGVPGELF	TRBV6-2/TRBV6-3	TRBJ2-2
ASSQVGGPYNEQF	TRBV4-3	TRBJ2-1
ASSHAGTGVVQETQY	TRBV3-1	TRBJ2-5
ASSLARQYEQY	TRBV7-2	TRBJ2-7
ASSFATSGREYEQF	TRBV28	TRBJ2-1
ASSKGTGGRGYGYT	TRBV4-3	TRBJ1-2
ASSLALGPQYEQY	TRBV7-2	TRBJ2-7
ASSLVLAGAREQY	TRBV5-1	TRBJ2-7
ASSLSLGTYEQY	TRBV5-4	TRBJ2-7
ASTSLAGGYNEQF	TRBV6-2/TRBV6-3	TRBJ2-1
ASSLPSQGVSYEQY	TRBV28	TRBJ2-7
SASRGLGAYEQY	TRBV20-1	TRBJ2-7
ASSLKRGADGYT	TRBV5-1	TRBJ1-2
ASSPPHQETQY	TRBV9	TRBJ2-5
ASSLVVGGTGAEAF	TRBV12-3/TRBV12-4	TRBJ1-1
ASSLVGFSYEQY	TRBV11-2	TRBJ2-7
AWGDLRYPNEQF	TRBV30	TRBJ2-1
ASSLSSGTPTDTQY	TRBV7-2	TRBJ2-3
ASRTSRGNTGELF	TRBV5-4	TRBJ2-2
ASSIGFVASGNSYEQY	TRBV19	TRBJ2-7
ASSSYDRDNQPQH	TRBV12-3/TRBV12-4	TRBJ1-5
ASSLIGGASGELF	TRBV5-1	TRBJ2-2
ASSQDSTRRYTQY	TRBV14	TRBJ2-3
ASSYPAGGRGSYNEQF	TRBV6-2/TRBV6-3	TRBJ2-1